The entry that follows covers one T cell receptor beta chain sequence. These data belong to a study of blood T cell repertoires in COVID-19. Across the whole study: Donors in the United States, Italy and Spain gave samples during acute or convalescent COVID-19. The analysed material was cDNA or gDNA that came from T cells, B-cell-depleted T cells, or PBMCs.

This CDR3 region has 16 residues. Trimming took off 0 bases at V and 2 bases at J, with 14 bases between the two ends. CDR1 and CDR2 from the germline V gene are LGHNA and YSLEER. Original analysis: Counts of nucleated cells, estimated from reference gene primer amplification, were obtained. Assay: immunoSEQ multiplex PCR; the TCRdb copy retains only in-frame clones and omits some. V and J calls and clone size come straight from that table; D and trimming were deduced from the DNA. The sample lists approximately 360,000 clones, 90% seen once, with 6.5% in the top ten. The chain employs TRBV4-3 and TRBJ2-7, with D possibly TRBD2 on 6 matching bases. The sequenced sample consisted of peripheral blood. The TCR sequence derives from a young man with active or convalescent COVID-19. The CDR3 region has the DNA TGCGCCAGCAGCCAAGATCTGGCTAGCGCTCCCTACGAGCAGTACTTC. Protein: CASSQDLASAPYEQYF.